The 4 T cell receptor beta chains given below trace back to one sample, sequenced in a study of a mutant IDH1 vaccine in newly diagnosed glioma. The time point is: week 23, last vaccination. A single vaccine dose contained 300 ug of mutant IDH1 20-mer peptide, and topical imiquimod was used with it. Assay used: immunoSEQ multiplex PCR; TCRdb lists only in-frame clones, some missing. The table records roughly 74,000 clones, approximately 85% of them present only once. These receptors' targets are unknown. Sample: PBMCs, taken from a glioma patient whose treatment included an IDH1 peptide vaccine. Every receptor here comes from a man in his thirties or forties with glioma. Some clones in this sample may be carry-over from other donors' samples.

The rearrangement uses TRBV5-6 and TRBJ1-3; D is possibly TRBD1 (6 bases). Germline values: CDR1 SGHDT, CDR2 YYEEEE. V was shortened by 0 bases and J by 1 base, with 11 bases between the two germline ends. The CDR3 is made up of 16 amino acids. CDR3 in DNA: TGTGCCAGCAGCTTGGGGGACACAGTTTCTGGAAACACCATATATTTT. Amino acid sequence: CASSLGDTVSGNTIYF.

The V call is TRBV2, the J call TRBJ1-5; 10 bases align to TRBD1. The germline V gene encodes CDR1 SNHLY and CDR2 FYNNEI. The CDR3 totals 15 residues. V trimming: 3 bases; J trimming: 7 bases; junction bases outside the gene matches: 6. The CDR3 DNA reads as TGTGCCAGCAGTGACCCGGACAGGGGGGGACAGCCCCAGCATTTT. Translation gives CASSDPDRGGQPQHF.

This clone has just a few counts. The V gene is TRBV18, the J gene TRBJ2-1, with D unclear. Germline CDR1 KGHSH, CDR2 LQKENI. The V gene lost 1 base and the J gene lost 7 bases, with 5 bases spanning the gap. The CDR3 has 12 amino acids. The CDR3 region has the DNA TGTGCCAGCTCACCACAGGGTAATGAGCAGTTCTTC. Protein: CASSPQGNEQFF. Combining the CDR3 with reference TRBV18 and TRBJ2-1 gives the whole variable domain NAGVMQNPRHLVRRRGQEARLRCSPMKGHSHVYWYRQLPEEGLKFMVYLQKENIIDESGMPKERFSAEFPKEGPSILRIQQVVRGDSAAYFCASSPQGNEQFFGPGTRLTVL.

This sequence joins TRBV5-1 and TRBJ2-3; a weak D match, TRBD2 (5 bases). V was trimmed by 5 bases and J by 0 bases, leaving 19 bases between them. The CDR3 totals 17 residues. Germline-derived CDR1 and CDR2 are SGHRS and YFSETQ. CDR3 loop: CASSPGQRRTSTDTQYF. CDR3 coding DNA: TGCGCCAGCAGTCCGGGCCAGCGCAGGACTAGCACAGATACGCAGTATTTT.